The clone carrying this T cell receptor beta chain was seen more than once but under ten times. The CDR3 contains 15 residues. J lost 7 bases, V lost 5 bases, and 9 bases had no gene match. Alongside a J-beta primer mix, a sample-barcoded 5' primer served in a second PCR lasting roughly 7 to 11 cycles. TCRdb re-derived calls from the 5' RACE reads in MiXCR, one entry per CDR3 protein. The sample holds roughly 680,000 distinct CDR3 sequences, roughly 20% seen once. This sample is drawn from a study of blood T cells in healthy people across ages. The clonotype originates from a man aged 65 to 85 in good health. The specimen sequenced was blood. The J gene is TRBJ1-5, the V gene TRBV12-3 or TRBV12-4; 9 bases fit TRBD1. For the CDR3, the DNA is TGTGCCAGCAGTCCCTTACAGGGGGCACGGCAGCCCCAGCATTTT. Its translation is CASSPLQGARQPQHF.